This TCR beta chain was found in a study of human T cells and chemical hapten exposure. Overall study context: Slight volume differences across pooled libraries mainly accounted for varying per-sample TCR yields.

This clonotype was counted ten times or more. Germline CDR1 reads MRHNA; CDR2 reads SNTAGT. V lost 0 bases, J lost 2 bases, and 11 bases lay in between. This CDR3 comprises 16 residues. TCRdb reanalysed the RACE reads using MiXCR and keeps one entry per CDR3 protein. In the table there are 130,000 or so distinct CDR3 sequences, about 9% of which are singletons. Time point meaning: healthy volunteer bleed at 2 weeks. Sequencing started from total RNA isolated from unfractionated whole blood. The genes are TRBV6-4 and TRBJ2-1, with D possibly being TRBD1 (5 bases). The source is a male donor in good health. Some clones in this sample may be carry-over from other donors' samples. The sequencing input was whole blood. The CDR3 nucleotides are TGTGCCAGCAGTGACTCGGGCCAGGGAACCTACAATGAGCAGTTCTTC. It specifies CASSDSGQGTYNEQFF.